One sample yielded the 11 T cell receptor beta chains listed below, sequenced in a study of T-cell memory formation after mild COVID-19. Each CDR3 protein is one row after TCRdb ran MiXCR on the 5' RACE reads. The sample has hundreds of thousands of distinct CDR3 sequences, about 20% seen once. The sample taken for sequencing was PBMCs or a T cell subset sorted from them (not recorded which). These receptors were collected from an adult woman who had mild COVID-19 (a few samples of this study predate the infection). Cell type and time point are not known.

V and J are TRBV7-2 and TRBJ2-7; 7 nucleotides match TRBD2. The junction had 7 bases not matched to a gene; V was cut back by 5 bases and J by 6 bases. Per germline, CDR1 SGHTA and CDR2 FQGNSA. The CDR3 consists of 13 residues. CDR3 region: CASSTGLGLEQYF. The DNA of the CDR3 is TGTGCCAGCAGCACCGGACTAGGACTCGAGCAGTACTTC.

This clonotype was found a few times. This chain uses TRBV12-3 or TRBV12-4 with TRBJ2-7, with unresolved D. The CDR3 is made up of 15 amino acids. V dropped 7 bases and J dropped 0 bases, with 16 bases sitting between them. The CDR3 DNA follows: TGTGCCAGCACCCTCCGGCTAACGAGCTCCTACGAGCAGTACTTC. Its translation: CASTLRLTSSYEQYF.

This clonotype appeared many times. The chain carries TRBV6-2 or TRBV6-3 and TRBJ2-7, with D unresolved. The germline CDR1 and CDR2 sequences are MNHEY and SVGEGT. The length of the CDR3 is 15 residues. V gave up 0 bases and J gave up 5 bases, with 14 bases separating them. The DNA for the CDR3 is TGTGCCAGCAGTTACTCGTCGATAGTTACAAACGAGCAGTACTTC. The encoded protein is CASSYSSIVTNEQYF.

This clonotype has only a few counts. The V and J genes are TRBV6-5 and TRBJ1-1, with D perhaps TRBD1 (5 bases). The V gene lost 4 bases and the J gene lost 1 base, with 13 bases spanning the gap. The CDR3 length is 15 residues. Germline-derived CDR1 and CDR2 are MNHEY and SVGAGI. CDR3 sequence: CASSWDRGGNTEAFF. The CDR3 DNA reads as TGTGCCAGCAGTTGGGATCGGGGGGGGAACACTGAAGCTTTCTTT.

V gene TRBV12-3 or TRBV12-4 combines with J gene TRBJ2-7; 12 bases are shared with TRBD2. The CDR3 is 16 residues long. Trimming at V came to 3 bases and at J to 6 bases, leaving 9 bases not matched to a gene. DNA for the CDR3: TGTGCCAGCAGTTTCCGGTCTAGCGGGAGGGTTCGCGAGCAGTACTTC. Protein sequence: CASSFRSSGRVREQYF.

Only a few counts were recorded for this clonotype. The gene calls are TRBV12-3 or TRBV12-4 and TRBJ2-3, with 9 bases identical to TRBD1. CDR3 size: 15 residues. The V and J ends lost 3 bases and 6 bases, in that order; junction bases with no gene match: 7. CDR3 sequence reads: CASSFTGQGSDTQYF. The CDR3 coding sequence is TGTGCCAGCAGTTTTACGGGACAGGGATCCGATACGCAGTATTTT.

The J gene is TRBJ2-7, the V gene TRBV7-9, with TRBD1 matching 10 bases. This CDR3 has 15 amino acids. J lost 0 bases, V lost 2 bases, and 1 base had no gene match. From germline, CDR1 is SEHNR and CDR2 FQNEAQ (reference sequence). CDR3 coding DNA: TGTGCCAGCAGCTTATGGGACAGGGGCTCCTACGAGCAGTACTTC. Encoded protein: CASSLWDRGSYEQYF.

This clonotype was detected only a few times. The chain combines TRBV4-2 with TRBJ1-2; 10 nucleotides match TRBD1. Trimming removed 1 base from V and 5 bases from J; junction bases left unmatched: 7. Germline lookup yields CDR1 LGHNA and CDR2 YNFKEQ. This CDR3 has 16 amino acids. DNA of the CDR3: TGTGCCAGCAGCCAAGTCGGGACAGGGGATGAGTATGGCTACACCTTC. As protein: CASSQVGTGDEYGYTF.

The chain is built from TRBV9 and TRBJ2-1, with D hard to call. Trimming stripped 4 bases from V and 6 bases from J, with 11 bases between. The V gene's germline CDR1 is SGDLS and CDR2 YYNGEE. The CDR3 runs 13 residues. The CDR3 here is CASSPLVVNEQFF. As DNA, the CDR3 is TGTGCCAGCAGCCCCCTCGTGGTCAATGAGCAGTTCTTC.

J is TRBJ2-7 and V is TRBV6-5, with 7 positions matching TRBD1. This CDR3 comprises 15 residues. V dropped 7 bases and J dropped 3; count of bases not matched to a gene: 12. Germline V gives CDR1 MNHEY, CDR2 SVGAGI. Here the CDR3 reads CASTDQGDNGYEQYF. In nucleotides, the CDR3 is TGTGCCAGCACCGACCAGGGGGACAACGGCTACGAGCAGTACTTC.

V gene TRBV12-3 or TRBV12-4 combines with J gene TRBJ1-5, with D possibly matching TRBD1 (6 bases). The CDR3 loop spans 16 amino acids. V lost 5 bases and J 0 bases, leaving 14 bases between the germline ends. CDR3 bases: TGTGCCAGCAGTCGTACAGGGCAATTTAGCAATCAGCCCCAGCATTTT. Protein: CASSRTGQFSNQPQHF.